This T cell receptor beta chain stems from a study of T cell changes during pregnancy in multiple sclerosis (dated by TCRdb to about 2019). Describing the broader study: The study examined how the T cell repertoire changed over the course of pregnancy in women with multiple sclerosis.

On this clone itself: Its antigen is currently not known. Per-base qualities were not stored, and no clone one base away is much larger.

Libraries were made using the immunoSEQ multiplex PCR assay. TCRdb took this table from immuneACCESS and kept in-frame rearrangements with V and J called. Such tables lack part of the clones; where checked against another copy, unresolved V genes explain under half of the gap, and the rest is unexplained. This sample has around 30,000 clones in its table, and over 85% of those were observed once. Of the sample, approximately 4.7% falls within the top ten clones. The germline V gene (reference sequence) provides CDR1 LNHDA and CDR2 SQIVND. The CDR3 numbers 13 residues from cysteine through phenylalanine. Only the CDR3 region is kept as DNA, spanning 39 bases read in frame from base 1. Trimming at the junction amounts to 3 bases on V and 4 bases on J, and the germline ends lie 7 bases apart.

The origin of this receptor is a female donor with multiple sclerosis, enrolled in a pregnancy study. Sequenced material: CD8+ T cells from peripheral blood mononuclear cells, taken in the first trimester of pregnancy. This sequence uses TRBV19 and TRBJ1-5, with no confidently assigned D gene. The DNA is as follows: TGTGCCAGTAGTATGTATCTTAATCAGCCCCAGCATTTT. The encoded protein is CASSMYLNQPQHF.